The clone carrying this T cell receptor (beta chain) was counted a few times. CDR1 is MNHEY and CDR2 is SMNVEV in the germline V gene (reference sequence). This CDR3 region has 16 residues. The V and J ends lost 3 bases and 5 bases respectively, with 16 bases between them. The record originates from a study of blood T cell repertoires in COVID-19. Repertoires were generated with immunoSEQ multiplex PCR, while TCRdb's copy carries only in-frame clones and drops some. The sample includes more than 80,000 clones, over 70% of them seen just once. The source is a human donor with acute or convalescent COVID-19. The donor label of this sample is uncertain. This chain connects TRBV27 to TRBJ2-2; D may be TRBD1 (5 bases). Material for sequencing was peripheral blood. CDR3 sequence: CASSFVTDLRTGELFF. DNA of the CDR3: TGTGCCAGCAGTTTCGTGACAGACCTAAGGACCGGGGAGCTGTTTTTT.